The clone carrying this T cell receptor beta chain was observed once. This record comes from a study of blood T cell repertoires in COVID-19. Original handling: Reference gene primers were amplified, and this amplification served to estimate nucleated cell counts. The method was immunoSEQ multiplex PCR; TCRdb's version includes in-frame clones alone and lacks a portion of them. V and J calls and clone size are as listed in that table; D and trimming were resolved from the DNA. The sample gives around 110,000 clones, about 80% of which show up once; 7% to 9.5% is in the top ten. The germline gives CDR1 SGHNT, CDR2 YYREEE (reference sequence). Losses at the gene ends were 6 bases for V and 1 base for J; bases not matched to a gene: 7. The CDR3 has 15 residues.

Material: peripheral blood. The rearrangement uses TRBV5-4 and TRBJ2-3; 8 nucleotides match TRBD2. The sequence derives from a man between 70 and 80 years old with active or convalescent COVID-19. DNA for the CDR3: TGTGCCAGCACCCCCGGGGGGGGAGGCACAGATACGCAGTATTTT. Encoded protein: CASTPGGGGTDTQYF.